These T cell receptor beta chains were read from a single sample in a study of control samples from healthy donors and cancer patients. TCRdb keeps only in-frame clones here, not all; method: immunoSEQ multiplex PCR. In total, the table holds 150,000 to 200,000 clones. The sequenced material came from blood. These receptors all come from a woman aged 25 to 39 in good health. Both conserved end residues are part of each CDR3. The D gene is left open where the match is weak.

d_gene	v_gene	j_gene	CDR3nt	CDR3aa
NA	TRBV20-1	TRBJ2-1	TGCAGCTGTGGGGGACTTAATGAGCAGTTCTTC	CSCGGLNEQFF
NA	TRBV19	TRBJ1-5	TGTGCCAGTCATTCGGGGAATCAGCCCCAGCATTTT	CASHSGNQPQHF
NA	TRBV6-5	TRBJ2-5	TGTGCCAGCAGTACCCCGGACGGAGATGTGGAGACCCAGTACTTC	CASSTPDGDVETQYF
TRBD1	TRBV6-5	TRBJ1-1	TGTGCCAGCAGCCCGGGACAGCCTCTTGAAGCTTTCTTT	CASSPGQPLEAFF
NA	TRBV2	TRBJ1-1	TGTGCCAGCAGTGTCCGGGGCCCCACTGAAGCTTTCTTT	CASSVRGPTEAFF
NA	TRBV5-8	TRBJ1-2	TGTGCCAGCAGCTTTGGCAGGAACTATGGCTACACCTTC	CASSFGRNYGYTF
TRBD1	TRBV24-1	TRBJ2-7	TGTGCCACCGGGACAGGGGATACCTACGAGCAGTACTTC	CATGTGDTYEQYF
NA	TRBV9	TRBJ1-1	TGTGCCAGCAGCCCAAGGACGGTTAACACTGAAGCTTTCTTT	CASSPRTVNTEAFF
NA	TRBV30	TRBJ2-2	TGTGCCTGGAGAAAACCGGCGAACACCGGGGAGCTGTTTTTT	CAWRKPANTGELFF
NA	TRBV10-3	TRBJ2-3	TGTGCCATCAGTGGTCGACTAGGGAGCACAGATACGCAGTATTTT	CAISGRLGSTDTQYF
NA	TRBV5-1	TRBJ2-2	TGCGCCAGCAGCCGCGGGAAAACCGGGGAGCTGTTTTTT	CASSRGKTGELFF
NA	TRBV10-3	TRBJ1-4	TGTGCCATCAGGGCAGGGGCTAATGAAAAACTGTTTTTT	CAIRAGANEKLFF